These 24 T cell receptor beta chains were sequenced from one sample in a study of technical replicates of blood from a handful of donors. Sequencing used immunoSEQ multiplex PCR; TCRdb keeps in-frame clones, though not all of them. The data contain about 69,000 clones, approximately 89% of them seen just once; the ten biggest clones take up approximately 4.6%. The material sequenced was PBMCs. The receptors were sampled from a human donor in good health. Some clones in this sample may be carry-over from other donors' samples.

This rearrangement joins TRBV19 to TRBJ2-2; 7 nucleotides match TRBD1. With V trimmed by 5 bases and J by 6 bases, 9 bases remained unmatched. This CDR3 comprises 15 residues. Germline CDR1 reads LNHDA; CDR2 reads SQIVND (reference sequence). CDR3 protein: CASSLRQGRAGELFF. The CDR3, as DNA: TGTGCCAGTAGTTTAAGACAGGGTAGGGCCGGGGAGCTGTTTTTT.

The rearrangement joins TRBV7-8 to TRBJ2-2, with D possibly matching TRBD2 (6 bases). This CDR3 is built from 18 residues. CDR1 SGHVS and CDR2 FQNEAQ come from the germline V gene. The ends were cut back, 1 base at V and 5 bases at J, with 20 bases in the middle. The CDR3 loop reads CASSLVVGGSVLTGELFF. As DNA, the CDR3 is TGTGCCAGCAGCTTAGTCGTCGGGGGATCGGTATTGACCGGGGAGCTGTTTTTT.

This chain connects TRBV4-3 to TRBJ1-5; D perhaps matches TRBD1 (5 bases). Germline values: CDR1 LGHNA, CDR2 YSLEER. The CDR3 contains 15 residues. V lost 0 bases and J 6 bases, leaving 12 bases between the germline ends. CDR3 sequence: CASSQDRDFGQPQHF. CDR3 DNA sequence: TGCGCCAGCAGCCAAGATAGGGACTTCGGTCAGCCCCAGCATTTT.

The rearrangement uses TRBV7-9 and TRBJ1-1, with a possible D match to TRBD1 (5 bases). Germline V gene data show CDR1 as SEHNR and CDR2 as FQNEAQ (reference sequence). The CDR3 is 15 residues long. The germline V and J ends were trimmed by 2 bases and 5 bases, with 15 bases remaining between them. The CDR3 spells CASSLKRPGGTEAFF. The DNA for the CDR3 is TGTGCCAGCAGCTTAAAACGCCCGGGGGGAACTGAAGCTTTCTTT.

The chain carries TRBV7-2 and TRBJ1-1; D is perhaps TRBD1 (5 bases). The CDR3 is 15 amino acids. Germline V CDR1 and CDR2: SGHTA, FQGNSA. V dropped 3 bases and J dropped 5 bases, with 16 bases sitting between them. The CDR3 DNA follows: TGTGCCAGCAGCTTTCTGGGGGGGGATTTTACTGAAGCTTTCTTT. It is translated as CASSFLGGDFTEAFF.

The chain carries TRBV19 and TRBJ2-4; TRBD1 might be the D (5 bases). Trimming took off 5 bases at V and 3 bases at J, with 11 bases between the two ends. This CDR3 is 14 amino acids long. Germline V gene lookup returns CDR1 LNHDA and CDR2 SQIVND (reference sequence). CDR3 sequence: CASSSGHNKNIQYF. CDR3 sequence (DNA): TGTGCCAGTAGTTCCGGACACAACAAAAACATTCAGTACTTC. The variable domain in full, with the rest retrieved from reference TRBV19 and TRBJ2-4, is DGGITQSPKYLFRKEGQNVTLSCEQNLNHDAMYWYRQDPGQGLRLIYYSQIVNDFQKGDIAEGYSVSREKKESFPLTVTSAQKNPTAFYLCASSSGHNKNIQYFGAGTRLSVL.

The chain has TRBV6-6 and TRBJ1-3; D remains ambiguous. V was shortened by 5 bases and J by 0 bases, with 8 bases between the two germline ends. Germline V lookup: CDR1 MNHNY, CDR2 SVGAGI (reference sequence). The CDR3 has 14 amino acids. The CDR3 DNA reads TGTGCCAGCAGTACCGGGAACTCTGGAAACACCATATATTTT. Translation: CASSTGNSGNTIYF.

The chain joins TRBV2 to TRBJ1-6; D not certain. CDR1 and CDR2 from the germline V gene are SNHLY and FYNNEI. The CDR3 contains 14 residues. The germline V and J ends were trimmed by 8 bases and 4 bases, with 12 bases remaining between them. This chain's CDR3 is CASEREIYNSPLHF. The CDR3 DNA reads as TGTGCCAGCGAGAGAGAGATTTATAATTCACCCCTCCACTTT.

The rearrangement uses TRBV29-1 and TRBJ1-4; D gene unclear. The germline gives CDR1 SQVTM, CDR2 ANQGSEA. Trimming pared 5 bases from V and 3 bases from J, leaving 7 bases between. The CDR3 spans 12 residues. The CDR3 nucleotides read TGCAGCGTTCGCGGGCCTAATGAAAAACTGTTTTTT. Amino acid sequence: CSVRGPNEKLFF.

V and J are TRBV4-1 and TRBJ2-1; 8 nucleotides line up with TRBD1. The V gene end was trimmed by 3 bases and the J gene end by 0 bases; junction bases not matched to a gene: 1. Germline assignment: CDR1 MGHRA and CDR2 YSYEKL. This CDR3 region has 15 residues. Written as DNA, the CDR3 is TGCGCCAGCAGCCAGGACAGGGACTCCTACAATGAGCAGTTCTTC. It encodes CASSQDRDSYNEQFF.

J is TRBJ1-5 and V is TRBV4-1; the D gene is possibly TRBD1 (5 bases). Deletions cut 1 base from V and 7 bases from J, with 14 bases between. CDR1 MGHRA and CDR2 YSYEKL come from the germline V gene. The CDR3 sequence is 15 residues long. CDR3 residues: CASSQAWGRGQPQHF. CDR3 nucleotide sequence: TGCGCCAGCAGCCAAGCCTGGGGAAGGGGCCAGCCCCAGCATTTT.

Here the CDR3 reads CASSLDGQGLGDTEAFF. The CDR3 DNA reads as TGTGCCAGCAGCTTAGATGGGCAGGGACTCGGGGACACTGAAGCTTTCTTT. V and J are TRBV11-3 and TRBJ1-1, with D possibly being TRBD1 (5 bases). From germline, CDR1 is SGHNT and CDR2 YENEEA. Trimming removed 0 bases at V and 3 bases at J, with 17 bases between. This CDR3 is 17 amino acids long.

V and J are TRBV4-3 and TRBJ2-3, with 7 bases fitting TRBD1. Germline values: CDR1 LGHNA, CDR2 YSLEER. The CDR3 is 17 residues long. The J segment lost 4 bases and the V segment lost 2 bases, leaving 12 bases of the junction unmatched. The CDR3 here is CASSQRGRGGAADTQYF. The DNA for the CDR3 is TGCGCCAGCAGCCAACGTGGCCGAGGGGGCGCGGCAGATACGCAGTATTTT.

The chain links TRBV7-8 to TRBJ2-1, with D perhaps TRBD2 (5 bases). Germline CDR1 SGHVS, CDR2 FQNEAQ. The CDR3 has 15 amino acids. V lost 6 bases and J lost 10, with 22 bases in between. The CDR3 nucleotides are TGTGCCAGCAGTTTAAAACGGGATTCTTTTTACGAGCAGTTCTTC. It translates to CASSLKRDSFYEQFF.

This clone was observed once. The chain has TRBV10-3 and TRBJ2-5; possible D gene TRBD1, 5 bases. Germline CDR1 ENHRY, CDR2 SYGVKD. Trimming took off 4 bases at V and 10 bases at J, with 16 bases between the two ends. This CDR3 contains 13 residues. The CDR3 DNA follows: TGTGCCATCAGTGTCACAGGTTCGGGTGGCCAGTACTTC. It specifies CAISVTGSGGQYF.

The chain carries TRBV5-1 and TRBJ1-5; the D is unclear. This CDR3 has 13 amino acids. Germline lookup yields CDR1 SGHRS and CDR2 YFSETQ. With 0 bases removed from V and 6 bases from J, the gap between germline ends came to 7 bases. CDR3 DNA sequence: TGCGCCAGCAGCTTGGAGGCGGGTCAGCCCCAGCATTTT. Translating it yields CASSLEAGQPQHF.

The V and J genes are TRBV7-6 and TRBJ2-1; TRBD2 aligns across 15 bases. The ends lost 5 bases at V and 8 bases at J; junction bases unmatched: 10. Germline CDR1 SGHVS, CDR2 FNYEAQ. CDR3 size: 17 residues. The CDR3 DNA follows: TGTGCCAGCAGCCTGAGGACTAGCGGGAGGGCCGGGGATGAGCAGTTCTTC. Protein sequence: CASSLRTSGRAGDEQFF.

This chain joins TRBV5-1 and TRBJ1-5; 7 positions match TRBD1. CDR1 and CDR2 (germline): SGHRS, YFSETQ. This CDR3 contains 15 residues. Trimming at V came to 2 bases and at J to 4 bases, leaving 6 bases not matched to a gene. As DNA, the CDR3 is TGCGCCAGCAGCTTCCGGGACAGTTCGAATCAGCCCCAGCATTTT. It codes for CASSFRDSSNQPQHF.

The chain uses TRBV7-9 and TRBJ2-1; the match to TRBD2 covers 12 bases. Looked up from germline, CDR1 is SEHNR and CDR2 is FQNEAQ (reference sequence). This CDR3 contains 18 residues. V trimming: 5 bases; J trimming: 0 bases; junction bases outside the gene matches: 8. CDR3 amino acids: CASSTGTSGRNSYNEQFF. The CDR3 coding sequence is TGTGCCAGCAGCACCGGGACTAGCGGGCGAAACTCCTACAATGAGCAGTTCTTC.

V gene TRBV7-2 combines with J gene TRBJ2-3, with 10 bases matching TRBD2. The CDR3 runs 17 residues. The germline gives CDR1 SGHTA, CDR2 FQGNSA. The V segment lost 4 bases and the J segment 2 bases; nucleotides outside the gene matches: 9. CDR3 loop: CASSSSLAGASTDTQYF. In DNA, the CDR3 is TGTGCCAGCAGCTCAAGCCTAGCGGGGGCGTCCACAGATACGCAGTATTTT.

The CDR3 spells CASKIQGHNEQFF. The CDR3 nucleotides read TGTGCCAGCAAAATACAGGGTCACAATGAGCAGTTCTTC. The V and J genes are TRBV7-3 and TRBJ2-1, with D possibly matching TRBD1 (6 bases). Per the germline V gene, CDR1 is SGHTA and CDR2 is FQGTGA. The V end was cut by 7 bases, the J end by 5 bases, with 12 bases between. The CDR3 totals 13 residues. Combining the CDR3 with reference TRBV7-3 and TRBJ2-1 gives the whole variable domain GAGVSQTPSNKVTEKGKYVELRCDPISGHTALYWYRQSLGQGPEFLIYFQGTGAADDSGLPNDRFFAVRPEGSVSTLKIQRTERGDSAVYLCASKIQGHNEQFFGPGTRLTVL.

The chain recombines TRBV15 with TRBJ2-1, with 10 bases matching TRBD2. Germline V CDR1 and CDR2: LNHNV, YYDKDF (reference sequence). The CDR3 totals 15 residues. Trimming at V came to 4 bases and at J to 6 bases, leaving 6 bases not matched to a gene. In nucleotides, the CDR3 is TGTGCCACCAGCACCCGGACTAGCGGTCGCAATGAGCAGTTCTTC. Amino acids: CATSTRTSGRNEQFF.

The chain uses TRBV7-3 and TRBJ2-5; a possible D gene is TRBD2 (5 bases). Germline CDR1 and CDR2: SGHTA and FQGTGA. Trimming took 5 bases from V and 4 from J, leaving 14 bases between them. The CDR3 runs to 14 residues. CDR3 nucleotide sequence: TGTGCCAGCAGCCCCCGTGGACTTACAGAGACCCAGTACTTC. This gives the protein CASSPRGLTETQYF.

The J gene is TRBJ2-7, the V gene TRBV2; 9 bases map to TRBD2. CDR1 and CDR2 (germline): SNHLY, FYNNEI. The J segment lost 0 bases and the V segment lost 4 bases, leaving 1 base of the junction unmatched. This CDR3 spans 14 amino acids. CDR3: CASSVAGASYEQYF. DNA for the CDR3: TGTGCCAGCAGTGTAGCGGGGGCCTCCTACGAGCAGTACTTC.